The entry below describes one TCR beta chain. Its cognate antigen is unknown. The sample belongs to a study of shared clonotypes between healthy human individuals. Whole-study findings and limits: Clonotypes shared by all four sorted-subset donors had higher generation probabilities than non-shared clonotypes. Only blood was sampled, and tissue TCR repertoires likely differ from blood ones. Represented diversity (both genetic and exposure-history) was limited by the small number of donors.

CD4+ cells yielded CD45RA+ naive and CD45RA-negative memory subsets. The data were produced by immunoSEQ multiplex PCR, yet TCRdb's version contains in-frame clones alone and is incomplete. The table lists 2 million to 2.5 million clones, about 90% of them singletons. The sequencing input was naive CD4+ T cells from PBMCs. Subset indicated: CD45RA+ positively selected. This TCR came from a man aged 18-30 years in good health. Some clones in this sample may be carry-over from other donors' samples.

Here the CDR3 reads CASSHVAGGQPQHF. The CDR3, as DNA: TGTGCCAGCAGCCACGTGGCAGGGGGACAGCCCCAGCATTTT. V is TRBV7-2 and J is TRBJ1-5; 7 bases fit TRBD1. Germline loops: CDR1 SGHTA, CDR2 FQGNSA. The junction had 8 bases not matched to a gene; V was cut back by 5 bases and J by 7 bases. This CDR3 has 14 residues.